The next 27 T cell receptor beta chains were all read from a single sample in a study of T cells in Graves' hyperthyroidism and ophthalmopathy. There were TCR beta CDR3 regions amplified from RNA transcripts. During a first-round RT-PCR of the TCR CDR3, the HTBI primer set was used. TCRdb recomputed calls from the multiplex PCR reads with MiXCR, one row per CDR3 protein. This sample has 540,000 or so distinct CDR3 sequences, with around 42% found just once. Sequenced material: peripheral blood or thyroid tissue (not recorded which). All receptors come from an adult woman with Graves' disease, either hyperthyroidism or ophthalmopathy (not recorded which).

This sequence joins TRBV7-2 and TRBJ2-6; 8 positions agree with TRBD2. The J segment lost 2 bases and the V segment lost 4 bases, leaving 1 base of the junction unmatched. Per the germline V gene, CDR1 is SGHTA and CDR2 is FQGNSA. The CDR3 totals 15 residues. CDR3 amino acids: CASSSGLAGANVLTF. CDR3 DNA: TGTGCCAGCAGCTCGGGACTAGCTGGGGCCAACGTCCTGACTTTC.

To note about this clonotype: The final CDR3 position lacks the conserved phenylalanine or tryptophan, pointing to a likely read error. V gene TRBV14 combines with J gene TRBJ1-6, with D unresolved. This CDR3 is built from 16 residues. Trimming stripped 2 bases from V and 7 bases from J, with 15 bases between. Germline V lookup: CDR1 SGHDN, CDR2 FVKESK. The CDR3 sequence is CASSQSPGVHNSPLHC. CDR3 nucleotides: TGTGCCAGCAGCCAATCTCCTGGGGTCCACAATTCACCCCTCCACTGT.

This rearrangement joins TRBV2 to TRBJ1-1; D is uncertain. The CDR3 loop spans 15 amino acids. V dropped 7 bases and J dropped 3 bases, with 18 bases sitting between them. Germline lookup yields CDR1 SNHLY and CDR2 FYNNEI. CDR3 coding DNA: TGTGCCAGCAATAAGGAGAGTGATGGGGACACTGAAGCTTTCTTT. Amino acids: CASNKESDGDTEAFF.

The V and J genes are TRBV20-1 and TRBJ1-1; D gene ambiguous. Germline-derived CDR1 and CDR2 are DFQATT and SNEGSKA (reference sequence). Deletions cut 6 bases from V and 0 bases from J, with 11 bases between. The CDR3 is made up of 13 amino acids. CDR3 protein: CSAPDGLNTEAFF. The CDR3 bases are TGCAGTGCCCCGGACGGACTGAACACTGAAGCTTTCTTT.

The rearrangement links TRBV2 to TRBJ2-6, with 7 bases lining up with TRBD1. There are 18 residues in the CDR3. Trimming took 4 bases from V and 0 from J; bases not matched to a gene: 9. Germline CDR1 SNHLY, CDR2 FYNNEI. CDR3 coding DNA: TGTGCCAGCAGTGGCCTCGGGACAGAGTTCTCTGGGGCCAACGTCCTGACTTTC. It specifies CASSGLGTEFSGANVLTF.

A remark on this clonotype: The junction departs from the called germline gene at one end, perhaps through a read error. This chain uses TRBV7-9 with TRBJ2-7; D might be TRBD2 (5 bases). Germline CDR1 is SEHNR and CDR2 is FQNEAQ (reference sequence). There are 14 residues in the CDR3. This CDR3 is CASSSHREDYEQYF. The CDR3 nucleotides are TGCGCCAGCAGCTCCCACCGGGAAGACTACGAGCAGTACTTC.

At least ten counts were recorded for this clonotype. The genes are TRBV5-1 and TRBJ1-1; maybe TRBD1 (5 bases). The germline gives CDR1 SGHRS, CDR2 YFSETQ. This CDR3 contains 16 residues. Trimming pared 1 base from V and 0 bases from J, leaving 13 bases between. The CDR3 protein is CASSLPEGGVNTEAFF. The CDR3 DNA reads TGCGCCAGCAGCTTGCCCGAAGGAGGGGTGAACACTGAAGCTTTCTTT.

This clonotype was picked up many times. This chain connects TRBV20-1 to TRBJ2-5, with 7 bases identical to TRBD1. This CDR3 is 12 amino acids long. The germline CDR1 and CDR2 sequences are DFQATT and SNEGSKA (reference sequence). V was clipped by 3 bases and J by 5 bases; unmatched bases: 3. CDR3 region: CSARTGSETQYF. In nucleotides, the CDR3 is TGCAGTGCTAGGACAGGGTCGGAGACCCAGTACTTC.

This clonotype was seen many times. The chain recombines TRBV20-1 with TRBJ2-7; maybe TRBD2 (5 bases). Between the trimmed V and J ends, which lost 1 base and 2 bases, there was a span of 12 bases. CDR3 length equals 14 residues. Germline lookup yields CDR1 DFQATT and CDR2 SNEGSKA (reference sequence). The CDR3, as DNA: TGCAGTGCTAGAGTTGGGAGTTTTACCTACGAGCAGTACTTC. It is translated as CSARVGSFTYEQYF.

This clonotype was detected ten times or more. The V and J genes are TRBV29-1 and TRBJ2-7; D unresolved. V was pared by 2 bases and J by 4 bases, with 12 bases between. Germline CDR1 is SQVTM and CDR2 is ANQGSEA. This CDR3 is built from 13 residues. The CDR3 DNA reads as TGCAGCGTTGAAAAGGCAGGAAGGTACGAGCAGTACTTC. Its protein is CSVEKAGRYEQYF.

The gene calls are TRBV28 and TRBJ1-1; 9 bases fit TRBD1. This CDR3 comprises 14 residues. Per germline, CDR1 MDHEN and CDR2 SYDVKM. J was trimmed by 7 bases and V by 6 bases; bases with no gene match: 9. The CDR3 protein is CASSSLQGADEAFF. In DNA, the CDR3 is TGTGCCAGCAGCTCTTTACAGGGGGCGGATGAAGCTTTCTTT.

This chain connects TRBV5-4 to TRBJ1-1, with a tentative D call TRBD1 (6 bases). This CDR3 has 12 amino acids. V was shortened by 4 bases and J by 4 bases, with 8 bases between the two germline ends. Germline assignment: CDR1 SGHNT and CDR2 YYREEE (reference sequence). The CDR3 spells CASSTGSTEAFF. CDR3 bases: TGTGCCAGCAGCACAGGGAGCACTGAAGCTTTCTTT.

This clonotype was detected once. This chain links TRBV7-9 with TRBJ1-1; TRBD1 agrees at 7 bases. Germline CDR1 SEHNR, CDR2 FQNEAQ (reference sequence). The CDR3 has 15 residues. The V segment lost 4 bases and the J segment 4 bases; nucleotides outside the gene matches: 9. The CDR3, as DNA: TGTGCCAGCAGCTCTCGACAGGGCGGAAGCACTGAAGCTTTCTTT. Its protein is CASSSRQGGSTEAFF.

The chain combines TRBV5-1 with TRBJ1-4; 7 bases fit TRBD1. CDR1 is SGHRS, CDR2 YFSETQ, per germline. J lost 1 base, V lost 4 bases, and 4 bases had no gene match. The CDR3 loop spans 15 amino acids. CDR3 bases: TGCGCCAGCAGCGAAGACAGGGTAACTAATGAAAAACTGTTTTTT. Amino acids: CASSEDRVTNEKLFF.

In regard to this clonotype: A junction boundary mismatches the germline segment, possibly from a read error. This chain joins TRBV29-1 and TRBJ2-5, with 7 bases identical to TRBD2. The CDR3 runs to 11 residues. The germline gives CDR1 SQVTM, CDR2 ANQGSEA. As DNA, the CDR3 is TGCAGTGGCGGGGGTCAAGGGACCCAGTACTTC. This sequence encodes CSGGGQGTQYF.

This clonotype was found many times. This chain joins TRBV10-3 and TRBJ1-4; 7 nucleotides agree with TRBD1. Germline V CDR1 and CDR2: ENHRY, SYGVKD. The CDR3 contains 13 residues. V lost 8 bases and J lost 5; bases outside the gene matches: 5. CDR3 loop: CAISRGRNEKLFF. DNA for the CDR3: TGTGCCATCTCGAGGGGGCGCAATGAAAAACTGTTTTTT.

This clonotype was detected many times. This chain connects TRBV9 to TRBJ2-7; weak D call: TRBD2 (5 bases). Trimming left V 1 base short and J 2 bases short, with 13 bases between. The CDR3 has 15 residues. The germline V gene has CDR1 SGDLS and CDR2 YYNGEE. The CDR3 protein is CASSVSPGVAYEQYF. The CDR3 coding sequence is TGTGCCAGCAGCGTATCACCCGGGGTGGCCTACGAGCAGTACTTC.

The rearrangement links TRBV9 to TRBJ1-4; 7 nucleotides match TRBD1. This CDR3 has 14 amino acids. Per germline, CDR1 SGDLS and CDR2 YYNGEE. The V gene end was trimmed by 3 bases and the J gene end by 7 bases; junction bases not matched to a gene: 6. For the CDR3, the DNA is TGTGCCAGCAGCGCCGGGACAGCGGGTGAAAAACTGTTTTTT. Translating it yields CASSAGTAGEKLFF. Complete variable domain (other parts from reference TRBV9 and TRBJ1-4): DSGVTQTPKHLITATGQRVTLRCSPRSGDLSVYWYQQSLDQGLQFLIQYYNGEERAKGNILERFSAQQFPDLHSELNLSSLELGDSALYFCASSAGTAGEKLFFGSGTQLSVL.

CDR3 in amino acids: CASWSSGSYEQYF. The CDR3 DNA reads TGTGCCTCCTGGTCTAGCGGCTCCTACGAGCAGTACTTC. The rearrangement links TRBV28 to TRBJ2-7; 7 nucleotides align to TRBD2. Trimming took 11 bases from V and 0 from J; bases not matched to a gene: 7. The CDR3 consists of 13 residues. Germline V gives CDR1 MDHEN, CDR2 SYDVKM. The full variable domain, its missing parts supplied by reference TRBV28 and TRBJ2-7, is DVKVTQSSRYLVKRTGEKVFLECVQDMDHENMFWYRQDPGLGLRLIYFSYDVKMKEKGDIPEGYSVSREKKERFSLILESASTNQTSMYLCASWSSGSYEQYFGPGTRLTVT.

This clonotype has only a few counts. The germline gene is not matched at one end of the junction; a read error may be the cause. J is TRBJ1-1 and V is TRBV12-3 or TRBV12-4, with 9 bases that match TRBD1. The CDR3 is 15 residues long. The CDR3: CASSLRGQGNTEAFF. In DNA form, the CDR3 reads TGTGCCAGCAGTTTAAGGGGACAGGGAAACACTGAGGCTTTCTTT.

This sequence joins TRBV6-1 and TRBJ1-2; 10 bases agree with TRBD1. Trimming cost V 6 bases and J 8 bases; bases outside gene matches: 3. Germline V CDR1 and CDR2: MNHNS, SASEGT. The CDR3 consists of 12 residues. CDR3 sequence: CASRTTGGGYTF. The CDR3 region has the DNA TGTGCCAGCAGAACGACAGGGGGCGGCTACACCTTC.

This clonotype was counted only a few times. This may stem from a read error, because a much larger clone lies one nucleotide away. CDR3 sequence: CSSSLSEGAKNEQYF. CDR3 in DNA: TGTTCCAGCAGTTTATCGGAGGGGGCGAAGAACGAGCAGTACTTC. This chain joins TRBV27 and TRBJ2-7, with TRBD1 as a possible D gene (7 bases). The CDR3 length is 15 residues. In germline, CDR1 is MNHEY, CDR2 SMNVEV (reference sequence).

The V and J genes are TRBV11-2 and TRBJ1-2; TRBD1 agrees at 12 bases. The CDR3 contains 16 residues. V lost 5 bases to trimming and J lost 4 bases; unmatched junction nucleotides: 8. The germline V gene has CDR1 SGHAT and CDR2 FQNNGV. The CDR3 is CASSPPGQGAGYGYTF. CDR3 in DNA: TGTGCCAGCAGCCCGCCGGGACAGGGGGCAGGCTATGGCTACACCTTC. Full variable domain (missing parts from reference TRBV11-2 and TRBJ1-2): EAGVAQSPRYKIIEKRQSVAFWCNPISGHATLYWYQQILGQGPKLLIQFQNNGVVDDSQLPKDRFSAERLKGVDSTLKIQPAKLEDSAVYLCASSPPGQGAGYGYTFGSGTRLTVV.

This clonotype was picked up many times. V usage is TRBV7-9 and J usage is TRBJ1-5; a weak D match, TRBD1 (6 bases). There are 14 residues in the CDR3. Germline CDR1 reads SEHNR; CDR2 reads FQNEAQ (reference sequence). V was pared by 2 bases and J by 4 bases, with 9 bases between. Here the CDR3 DNA reads TGTGCCAGCAGCTTATCGAGGGGGAATCAGCCCCAGCATTTT. It is translated as CASSLSRGNQPQHF.

V and J are TRBV7-9 and TRBJ1-2; 7 bases line up with TRBD1. V lost 5 bases, J lost 1 base, and 10 bases stayed unmatched. Germline V gene sequence: CDR1 SEHNR, CDR2 FQNEAQ (reference sequence). This CDR3 has 16 residues. CDR3 protein: CASSRGGQEINYGYTF. For the CDR3, the DNA is TGTGCCAGCAGCCGGGGTGGACAGGAGATTAACTATGGCTACACCTTC.

This clonotype was detected a few times. V gene TRBV7-9 combines with J gene TRBJ1-6; 7 bases are shared with TRBD1. This CDR3 is 15 amino acids long. V was pared by 5 bases and J by 9 bases, with 10 bases of the junction left unmatched. In germline, CDR1 is SEHNR, CDR2 FQNEAQ (reference sequence). The CDR3 loop reads CASSPEQGLGSPLHF. CDR3 DNA: TGTGCCAGCAGCCCGGAACAGGGGTTGGGTTCACCCCTCCACTTT.

This clonotype has just a few counts. This chain joins TRBV9 and TRBJ2-6; tentative D call: TRBD1 (6 bases). This CDR3 contains 15 residues. The germline V and J ends were trimmed by 1 base and 4 bases, with 9 bases remaining between them. Germline CDR1 SGDLS, CDR2 YYNGEE. CDR3 DNA: TGTGCCAGCAGCGTACTAGGACAGGGGGCCAACGTCCTGACTTTC. Protein sequence: CASSVLGQGANVLTF.